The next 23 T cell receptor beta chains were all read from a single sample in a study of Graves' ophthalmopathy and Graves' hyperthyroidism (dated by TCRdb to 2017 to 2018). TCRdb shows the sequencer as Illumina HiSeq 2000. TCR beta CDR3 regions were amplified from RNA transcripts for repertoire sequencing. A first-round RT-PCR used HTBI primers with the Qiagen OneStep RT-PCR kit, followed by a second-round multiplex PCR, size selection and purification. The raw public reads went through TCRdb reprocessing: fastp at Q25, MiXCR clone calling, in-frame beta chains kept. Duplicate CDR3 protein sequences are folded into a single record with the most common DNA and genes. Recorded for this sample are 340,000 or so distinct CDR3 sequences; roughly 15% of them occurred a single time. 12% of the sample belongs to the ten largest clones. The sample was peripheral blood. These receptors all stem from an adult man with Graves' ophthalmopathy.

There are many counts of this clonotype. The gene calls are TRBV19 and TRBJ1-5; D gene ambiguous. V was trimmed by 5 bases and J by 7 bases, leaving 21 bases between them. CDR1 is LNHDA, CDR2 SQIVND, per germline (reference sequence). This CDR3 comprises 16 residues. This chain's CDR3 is CASSPQSYGVDQPQHF. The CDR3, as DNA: TGTGCCAGTAGTCCCCAGAGTTATGGGGTCGACCAGCCCCAGCATTTT. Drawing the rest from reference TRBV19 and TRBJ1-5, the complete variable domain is DGGITQSPKYLFRKEGQNVTLSCEQNLNHDAMYWYRQDPGQGLRLIYYSQIVNDFQKGDIAEGYSVSREKKESFPLTVTSAQKNPTAFYLCASSPQSYGVDQPQHFGDGTRLSIL.

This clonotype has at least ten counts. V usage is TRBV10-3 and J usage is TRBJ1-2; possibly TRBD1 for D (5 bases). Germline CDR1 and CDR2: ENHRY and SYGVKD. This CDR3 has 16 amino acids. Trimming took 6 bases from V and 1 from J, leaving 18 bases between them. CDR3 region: CAISPKRTGLNYGYTF. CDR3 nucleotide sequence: TGTGCCATCAGCCCGAAGAGGACGGGACTTAACTATGGCTACACCTTC.

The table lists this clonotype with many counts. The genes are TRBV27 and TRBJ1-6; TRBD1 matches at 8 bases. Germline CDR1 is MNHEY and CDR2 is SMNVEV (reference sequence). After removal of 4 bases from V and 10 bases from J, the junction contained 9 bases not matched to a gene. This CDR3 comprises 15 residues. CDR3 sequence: CASSSTTGVRSPLHF. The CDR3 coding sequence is TGTGCCAGCAGTTCTACGACAGGGGTACGGTCACCCCTCCACTTT.

For the CDR3, the DNA is TGCAGTGCTAGAGATTCATGGCTGAACACTGAAGCTTTCTTT. Residues: CSARDSWLNTEAFF. J is TRBJ1-1 and V is TRBV20-1; D not certain. Trimming left V 0 bases short and J 0 bases short, with 8 bases between. CDR3 length: 14 residues. Germline lookup yields CDR1 DFQATT and CDR2 SNEGSKA (reference sequence).

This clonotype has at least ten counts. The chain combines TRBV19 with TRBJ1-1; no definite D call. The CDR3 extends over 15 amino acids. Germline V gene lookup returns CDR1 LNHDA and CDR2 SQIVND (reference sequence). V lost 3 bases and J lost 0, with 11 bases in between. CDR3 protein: CASSIGRGVNTEAFF. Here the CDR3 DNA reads TGTGCCAGTAGTATTGGCCGCGGAGTGAACACTGAAGCTTTCTTT.

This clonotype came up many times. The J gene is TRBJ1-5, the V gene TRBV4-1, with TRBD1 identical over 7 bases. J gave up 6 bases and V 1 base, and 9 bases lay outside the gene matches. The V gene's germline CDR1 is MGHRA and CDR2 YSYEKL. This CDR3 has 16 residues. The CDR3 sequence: CASSQVGQGVPQPQHF. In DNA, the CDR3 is TGCGCCAGCAGCCAAGTCGGGCAGGGGGTCCCTCAGCCCCAGCATTTT.

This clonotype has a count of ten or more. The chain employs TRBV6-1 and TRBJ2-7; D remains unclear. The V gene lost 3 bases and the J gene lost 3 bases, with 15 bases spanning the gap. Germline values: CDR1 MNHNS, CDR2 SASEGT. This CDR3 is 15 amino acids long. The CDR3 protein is CASSDYSLADYEQYF. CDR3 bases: TGTGCCAGCAGTGATTACTCCCTGGCCGACTACGAGCAGTACTTC.

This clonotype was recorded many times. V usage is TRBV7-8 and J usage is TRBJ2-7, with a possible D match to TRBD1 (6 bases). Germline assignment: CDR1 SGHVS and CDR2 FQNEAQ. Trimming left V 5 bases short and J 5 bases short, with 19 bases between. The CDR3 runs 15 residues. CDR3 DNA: TGTGCCAGCAGCAGCTCTCCCACAGGGCTTGACGAGCAGTACTTC. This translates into CASSSSPTGLDEQYF. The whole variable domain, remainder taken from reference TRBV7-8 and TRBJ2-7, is GAGVSQSPRYKVAKRGQDVALRCDPISGHVSLFWYQQALGQGPEFLTYFQNEAQLDKSGLPSDRFFAERPEGSVSTLKIQRTQQEDSAVYLCASSSSPTGLDEQYFGPGTRLTVT.

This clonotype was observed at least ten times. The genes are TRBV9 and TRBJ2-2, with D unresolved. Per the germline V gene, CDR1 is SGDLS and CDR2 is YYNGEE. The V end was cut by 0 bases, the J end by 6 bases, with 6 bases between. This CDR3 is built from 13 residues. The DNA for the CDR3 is TGTGCCAGCAGCGTAGGTTTCTCCGGGGAGCTGTTTTTT. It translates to CASSVGFSGELFF.

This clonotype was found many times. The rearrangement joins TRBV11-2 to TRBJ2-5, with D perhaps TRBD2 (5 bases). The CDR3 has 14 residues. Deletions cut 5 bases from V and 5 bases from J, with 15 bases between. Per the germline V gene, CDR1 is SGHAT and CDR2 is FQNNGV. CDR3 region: CASSPVGGSETQYF. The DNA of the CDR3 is TGTGCCAGCAGCCCGGTTGGTGGGAGTGAGACCCAGTACTTC.

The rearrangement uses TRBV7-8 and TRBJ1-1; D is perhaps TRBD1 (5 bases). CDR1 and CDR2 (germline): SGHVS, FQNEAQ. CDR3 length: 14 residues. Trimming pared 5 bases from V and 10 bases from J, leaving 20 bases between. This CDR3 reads CASSPDTGPMGAFF. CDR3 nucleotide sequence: TGTGCCAGCAGCCCAGATACAGGTCCCATGGGAGCTTTCTTT.

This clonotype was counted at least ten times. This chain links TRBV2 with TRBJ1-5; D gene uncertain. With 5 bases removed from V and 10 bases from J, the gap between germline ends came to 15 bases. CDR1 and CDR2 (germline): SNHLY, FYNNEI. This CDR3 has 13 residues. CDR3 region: CASSPVAGHPQHF. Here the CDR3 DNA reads TGTGCCAGCAGTCCGGTCGCGGGTCACCCCCAGCATTTT. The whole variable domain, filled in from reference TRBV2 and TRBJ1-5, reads EPEVTQTPSHQVTQMGQEVILRCVPISNHLYFYWYRQILGQKVEFLVSFYNNEISEKSEIFDDQFSVERPDGSNFTLKIRSTKLEDSAMYFCASSPVAGHPQHFGDGTRLSIL.

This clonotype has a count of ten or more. For the CDR3, the DNA is TGTGCCAGCAGGACGTACGGTGGGGTCACTGAAGCTTTCTTT. This sequence encodes CASRTYGGVTEAFF. The chain links TRBV6-2 or TRBV6-3 to TRBJ1-1; D gene uncertain. The CDR3 covers 14 residues. V was pared by 6 bases and J by 4 bases, with 15 bases between. In germline, CDR1 is MNHEY, CDR2 SVGEGT.

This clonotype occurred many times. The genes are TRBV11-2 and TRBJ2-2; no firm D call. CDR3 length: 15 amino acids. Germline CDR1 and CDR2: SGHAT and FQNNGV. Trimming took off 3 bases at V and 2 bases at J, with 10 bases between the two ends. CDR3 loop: CASSFRQANTGELFF. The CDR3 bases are TGTGCCAGCAGCTTTCGACAAGCAAACACCGGGGAGCTGTTTTTT.

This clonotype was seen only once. The CDR3 sequence: CASSQADIHYGYTF. CDR3 sequence (DNA): TGTGCCAGCAGCCAAGCCGACATACACTATGGCTACACCTTC. The genes are TRBV7-9 and TRBJ1-2; D remains ambiguous. Germline V lookup: CDR1 SEHNR, CDR2 FQNEAQ (reference sequence). V was clipped by 5 bases and J by 3 bases, with 13 bases between them. The CDR3 is 14 amino acids.

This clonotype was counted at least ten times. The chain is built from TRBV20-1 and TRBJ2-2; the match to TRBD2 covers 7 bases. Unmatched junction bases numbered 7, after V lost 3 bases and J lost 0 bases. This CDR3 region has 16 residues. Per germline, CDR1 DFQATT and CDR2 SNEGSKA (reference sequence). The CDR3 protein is CSASGPSGANTGELFF. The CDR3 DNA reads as TGCAGTGCTAGTGGTCCTAGCGGAGCGAACACCGGGGAGCTGTTTTTT.

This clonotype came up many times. CDR3 sequence: CASRGGTGGNRELFF. CDR3 nucleotides: TGCGCCAGCAGAGGTGGGACAGGGGGTAATCGGGAGCTGTTTTTT. This chain links TRBV5-1 with TRBJ2-2, with 11 bases aligning to TRBD1. Per the germline V gene, CDR1 is SGHRS and CDR2 is YFSETQ. Unmatched junction bases numbered 9, after V lost 5 bases and J lost 9 bases. The CDR3 length is 15 residues.

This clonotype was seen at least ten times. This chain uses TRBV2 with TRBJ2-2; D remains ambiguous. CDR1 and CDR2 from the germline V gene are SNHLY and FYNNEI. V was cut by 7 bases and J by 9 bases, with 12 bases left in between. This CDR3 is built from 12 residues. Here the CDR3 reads CASNDVSRELFF. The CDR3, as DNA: TGTGCCAGCAACGACGTGAGCCGGGAGCTGTTTTTT. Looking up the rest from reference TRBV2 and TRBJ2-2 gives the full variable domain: EPEVTQTPSHQVTQMGQEVILRCVPISNHLYFYWYRQILGQKVEFLVSFYNNEISEKSEIFDDQFSVERPDGSNFTLKIRSTKLEDSAMYFCASNDVSRELFFGEGSRLTVL.

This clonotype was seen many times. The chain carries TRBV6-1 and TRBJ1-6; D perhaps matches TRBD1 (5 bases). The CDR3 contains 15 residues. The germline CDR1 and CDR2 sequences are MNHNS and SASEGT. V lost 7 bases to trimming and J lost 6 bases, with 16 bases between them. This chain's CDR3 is CASTIRRGPNSPLHF. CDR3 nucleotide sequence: TGTGCCAGCACAATTCGTCGGGGACCTAATTCACCCCTCCACTTT.

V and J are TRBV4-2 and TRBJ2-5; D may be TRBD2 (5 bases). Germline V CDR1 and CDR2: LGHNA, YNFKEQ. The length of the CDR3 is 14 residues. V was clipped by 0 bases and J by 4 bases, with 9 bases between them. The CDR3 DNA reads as TGTGCCAGCAGCCAAGAGAGCGGACCAGAGACCCAGTACTTC. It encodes CASSQESGPETQYF.

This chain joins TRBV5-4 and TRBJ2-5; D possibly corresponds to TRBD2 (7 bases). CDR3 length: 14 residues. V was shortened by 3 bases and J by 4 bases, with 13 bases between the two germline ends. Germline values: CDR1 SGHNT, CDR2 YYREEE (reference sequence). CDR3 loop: CASSWGGGAETQYF. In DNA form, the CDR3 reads TGTGCCAGCAGCTGGGGAGGGGGAGCAGAGACCCAGTACTTC.

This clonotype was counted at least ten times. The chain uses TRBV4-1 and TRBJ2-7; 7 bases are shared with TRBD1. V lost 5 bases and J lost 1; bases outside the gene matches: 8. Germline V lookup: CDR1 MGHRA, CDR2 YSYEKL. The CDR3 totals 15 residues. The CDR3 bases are TGCGCCAGCAGCTCAATACAGGGACAGTCCTACGAGCAGTACTTC. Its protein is CASSSIQGQSYEQYF.

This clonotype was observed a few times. In DNA form, the CDR3 reads TGTGCTAGTGGTTTGGGGAGTGCCCAAGAGACCCAGTACTTC. Translation: CASGLGSAQETQYF. The chain has TRBV12-5 and TRBJ2-5; D is uncertain. Deletions cut 1 base from V and 1 base from J, with 7 bases between. CDR1 and CDR2 from the germline V gene are LGHNT and FRNRAP. This CDR3 is built from 14 residues.